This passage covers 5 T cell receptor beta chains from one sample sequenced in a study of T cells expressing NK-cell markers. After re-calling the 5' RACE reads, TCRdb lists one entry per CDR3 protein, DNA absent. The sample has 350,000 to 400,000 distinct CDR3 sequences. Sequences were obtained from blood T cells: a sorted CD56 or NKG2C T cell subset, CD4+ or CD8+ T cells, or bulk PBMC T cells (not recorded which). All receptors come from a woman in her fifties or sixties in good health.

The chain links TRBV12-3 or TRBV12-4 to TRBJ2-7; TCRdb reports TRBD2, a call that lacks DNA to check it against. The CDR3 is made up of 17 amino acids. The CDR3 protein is CASSLRALAGGPSEQYF.

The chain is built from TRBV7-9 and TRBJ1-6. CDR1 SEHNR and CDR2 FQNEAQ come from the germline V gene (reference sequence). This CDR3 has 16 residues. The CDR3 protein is CASSTKWPAEDSPLHF.

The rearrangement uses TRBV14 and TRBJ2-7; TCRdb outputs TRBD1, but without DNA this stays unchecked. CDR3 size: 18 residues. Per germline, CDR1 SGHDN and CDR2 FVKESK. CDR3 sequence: CASSQGGVGGQGSYEQYF.

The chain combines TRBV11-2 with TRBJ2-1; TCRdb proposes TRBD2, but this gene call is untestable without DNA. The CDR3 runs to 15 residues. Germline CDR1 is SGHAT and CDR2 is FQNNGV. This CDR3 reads CASSFGTSGRGEQFF.

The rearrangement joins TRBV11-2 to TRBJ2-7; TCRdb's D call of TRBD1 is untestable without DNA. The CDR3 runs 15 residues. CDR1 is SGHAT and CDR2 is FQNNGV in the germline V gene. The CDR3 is CASSLDRDPFWEQYF.